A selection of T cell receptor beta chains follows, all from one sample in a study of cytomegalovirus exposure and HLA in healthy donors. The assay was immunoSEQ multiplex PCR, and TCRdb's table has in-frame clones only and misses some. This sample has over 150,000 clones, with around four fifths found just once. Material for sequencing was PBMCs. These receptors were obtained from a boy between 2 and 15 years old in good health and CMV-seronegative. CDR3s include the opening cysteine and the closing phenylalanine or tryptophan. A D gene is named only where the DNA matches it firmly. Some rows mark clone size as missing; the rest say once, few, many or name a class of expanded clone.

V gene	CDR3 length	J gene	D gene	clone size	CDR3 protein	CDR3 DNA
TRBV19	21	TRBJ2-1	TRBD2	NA	CASSMDGGLAGFRSSYNEQFF	TGTGCCAGTAGTATGGATGGAGGGCTAGCGGGCTTTCGGAGCTCCTACAATGAGCAGTTCTTC
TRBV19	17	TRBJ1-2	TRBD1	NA	CASSKTGTGVNLYGYTF	TGTGCCAGTAGCAAAACCGGGACAGGGGTAAACCTCTATGGCTACACCTTC
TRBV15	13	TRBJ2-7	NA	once	CATSGANRDEQYF	TGTGCCACCAGCGGGGCCAATAGAGACGAGCAGTACTTC
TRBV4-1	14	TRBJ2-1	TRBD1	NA	CASSHRQGDNEQFF	TGCGCCAGCAGCCATCGACAGGGGGATAATGAGCAGTTCTTC
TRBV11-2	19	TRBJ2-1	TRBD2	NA	CASSLGAAGGPGFPNEQFF	TGTGCCAGCAGCTTAGGTGCCGCGGGAGGGCCAGGTTTTCCCAATGAGCAGTTCTTC
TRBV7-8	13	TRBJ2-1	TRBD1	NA	CASSFDRDYEQFF	TGTGCCAGCAGCTTCGACAGGGATTATGAGCAGTTCTTC
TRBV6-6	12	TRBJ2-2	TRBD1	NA	CASDRDTGELFF	TGTGCCAGTGACAGGGACACCGGGGAGCTGTTTTTT
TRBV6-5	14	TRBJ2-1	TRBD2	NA	CASREGVSYNEQFF	TGTGCCAGCCGGGAGGGGGTGTCGTACAATGAGCAGTTCTTC
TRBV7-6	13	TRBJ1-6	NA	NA	CASRPGEGSPLHF	TGTGCCAGCCGCCCGGGGGAGGGTTCACCCCTCCACTTT
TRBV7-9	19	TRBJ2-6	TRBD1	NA	CASSFSRGHPLSGANVLTF	TGTGCCAGCAGCTTCAGTAGGGGGCACCCCCTCTCTGGGGCCAACGTCCTGACTTTC
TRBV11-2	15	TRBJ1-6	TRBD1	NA	CASSSRDSYNSPLHF	TGTGCCAGCAGCTCGCGGGACAGTTATAATTCACCCCTCCACTTT
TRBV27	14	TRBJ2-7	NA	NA	CASSLLRGAYEQYF	TGTGCCAGCAGTTTATTGCGGGGAGCCTACGAGCAGTACTTC
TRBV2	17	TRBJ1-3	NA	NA	CASSEEPGSISGNTIYF	TGTGCCAGCAGTGAAGAACCGGGATCCATCTCTGGAAACACCATATATTTT
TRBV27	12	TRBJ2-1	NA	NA	CASSVGGNEQFF	TGTGCCAGCAGTGTGGGGGGCAATGAGCAGTTCTTC
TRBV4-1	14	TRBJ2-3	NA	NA	CASSQELLANTQYF	TGCGCCAGCAGCCAAGAGCTACTCGCTAATACGCAGTATTTT
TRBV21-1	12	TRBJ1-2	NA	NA	CASSLYNYGYTF	TGTGCCAGCAGCCTATACAACTATGGCTACACCTTC
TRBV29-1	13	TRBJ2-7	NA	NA	CSVANRGTYEQYF	TGCAGCGTTGCAAATAGGGGTACCTACGAGCAGTACTTC
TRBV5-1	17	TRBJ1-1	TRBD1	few	CASSLSLSGGYDTEAFF	TGCGCCAGCAGCTTGAGTTTGTCAGGGGGTTACGACACTGAAGCTTTCTTT
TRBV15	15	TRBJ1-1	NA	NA	CATSRPTFGGTEAFF	TGTGCCACCAGCAGACCGACCTTCGGGGGGACTGAAGCTTTCTTT
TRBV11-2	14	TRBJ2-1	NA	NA	CASSSPRGGHEQFF	TGTGCCAGCAGCTCCCCACGGGGTGGCCATGAGCAGTTCTTC
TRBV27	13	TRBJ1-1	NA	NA	CASSPTGFAEAFF	TGTGCCAGCAGTCCAACAGGGTTCGCTGAAGCTTTCTTT
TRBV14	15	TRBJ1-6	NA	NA	CASSQEGLRNSPLHF	TGTGCCAGCAGCCAAGAGGGCCTAAGAAATTCACCCCTCCACTTT
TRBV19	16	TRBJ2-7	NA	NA	CASNLRDRAGRTEQYF	TGTGCCAGTAATCTGCGGGACCGCGCGGGTCGGACGGAGCAGTACTTC
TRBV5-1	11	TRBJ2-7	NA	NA	CASSLDQRQYF	TGCGCCAGCAGCTTGGATCAGCGGCAGTACTTC
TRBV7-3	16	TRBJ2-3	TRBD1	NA	CASSRQGTISTDTQYF	TGTGCCAGCAGTAGACAGGGAACGATTAGCACAGATACGCAGTATTTT
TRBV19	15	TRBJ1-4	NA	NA	CASSPGGATNEKLFF	TGTGCCAGTAGTCCCGGAGGGGCAACTAATGAAAAACTGTTTTTT